The clone carrying this TCR beta chain was seen repeatedly, ten times or more. Its antigen is unknown. Amplified TCR beta CDR3 regions derived from RNA transcripts. The study used the HTBI primer set for a first-round RT-PCR of the TCR CDR3. One entry per CDR3 protein results from TCRdb running MiXCR on the multiplex PCR reads. Here the sample spans roughly 710,000 distinct CDR3 sequences, roughly a third being singletons. The source of the sample is a study of T cells in Graves' hyperthyroidism and ophthalmopathy. General study findings and limits: The majority of expanded thyroid clonotypes above 0.001 also appeared in blood.

The CDR3 is made up of 11 amino acids. Trimming took off 8 bases at V and 1 base at J, with 8 bases between the two ends. Germline V CDR1 and CDR2: DFQATT, SNEGSKA (reference sequence). Newly diagnosed patients aged 18 to 65 had hyperthyroidism of under 2 months' duration. Diagnoses used clinical symptoms, serum thyroxine and TRAb, thyroid ultrasound and orbital computed tomography. V usage is TRBV20-1 and J usage is TRBJ1-1; D is ambiguous. Material: blood. The TCR sequence derives from a woman in her 40s with Graves' hyperthyroidism. The CDR3 DNA reads TGCAGTACGGACGGGAACACTGAAGCTTTCTTT. Protein sequence: CSTDGNTEAFF.